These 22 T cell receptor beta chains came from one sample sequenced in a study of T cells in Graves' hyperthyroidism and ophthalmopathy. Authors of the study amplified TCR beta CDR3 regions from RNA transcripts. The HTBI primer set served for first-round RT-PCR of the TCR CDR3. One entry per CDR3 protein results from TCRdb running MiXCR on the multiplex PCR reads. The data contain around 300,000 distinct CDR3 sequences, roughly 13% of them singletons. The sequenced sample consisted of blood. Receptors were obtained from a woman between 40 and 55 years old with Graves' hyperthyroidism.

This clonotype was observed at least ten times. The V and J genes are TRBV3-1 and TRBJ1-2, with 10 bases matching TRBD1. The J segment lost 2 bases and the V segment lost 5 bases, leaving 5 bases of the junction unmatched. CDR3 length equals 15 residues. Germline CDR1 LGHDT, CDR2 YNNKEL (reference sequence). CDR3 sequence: CASSGDRGRNYGYTF. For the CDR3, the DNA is TGTGCCAGCAGCGGGGACAGGGGTCGGAACTATGGCTACACCTTC.

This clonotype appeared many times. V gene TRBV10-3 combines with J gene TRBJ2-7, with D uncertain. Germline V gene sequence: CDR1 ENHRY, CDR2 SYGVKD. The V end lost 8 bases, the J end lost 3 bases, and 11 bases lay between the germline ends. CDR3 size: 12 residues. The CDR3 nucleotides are TGTGCCATCCGAGAGGTAGGCTACGAGCAGTACTTC. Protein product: CAIREVGYEQYF.

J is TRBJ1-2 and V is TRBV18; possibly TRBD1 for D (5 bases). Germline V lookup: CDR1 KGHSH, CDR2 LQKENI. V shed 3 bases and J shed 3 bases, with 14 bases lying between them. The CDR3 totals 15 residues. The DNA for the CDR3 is TGTGCCAGCTCACCGGGCGCGGGCAGGGACTATGGCTACACCTTC. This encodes CASSPGAGRDYGYTF.

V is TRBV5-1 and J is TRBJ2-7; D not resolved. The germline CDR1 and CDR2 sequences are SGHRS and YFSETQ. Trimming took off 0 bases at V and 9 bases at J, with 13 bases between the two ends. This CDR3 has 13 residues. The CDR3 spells CASSLEEGITQYF. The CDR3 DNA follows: TGCGCCAGCAGCTTGGAGGAAGGGATTACGCAGTACTTC.

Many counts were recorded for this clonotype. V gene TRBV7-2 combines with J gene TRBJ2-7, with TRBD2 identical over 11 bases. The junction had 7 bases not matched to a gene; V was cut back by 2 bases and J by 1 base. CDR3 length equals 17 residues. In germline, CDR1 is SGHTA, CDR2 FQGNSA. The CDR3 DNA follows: TGTGCCAGCAGCTTAAACCTAGCGGGAGGATCGTCCTACGAGCAGTACTTC. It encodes CASSLNLAGGSSYEQYF.

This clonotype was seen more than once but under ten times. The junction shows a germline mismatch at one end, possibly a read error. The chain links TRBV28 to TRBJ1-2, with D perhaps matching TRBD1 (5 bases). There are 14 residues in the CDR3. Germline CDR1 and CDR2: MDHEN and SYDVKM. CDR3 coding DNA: TGTGCCAGCAGTCCTATGCCGGGGCACTATGGCTGCACCTTC. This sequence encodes CASSPMPGHYGCTF.

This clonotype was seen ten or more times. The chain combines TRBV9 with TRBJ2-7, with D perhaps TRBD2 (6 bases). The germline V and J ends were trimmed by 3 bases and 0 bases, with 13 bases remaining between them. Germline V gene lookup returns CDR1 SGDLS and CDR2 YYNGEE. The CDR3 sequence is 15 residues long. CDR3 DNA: TGTGCCAGCAGCGGAGGGCTAGCGTCCTCCTACGAGCAGTACTTC. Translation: CASSGGLASSYEQYF.

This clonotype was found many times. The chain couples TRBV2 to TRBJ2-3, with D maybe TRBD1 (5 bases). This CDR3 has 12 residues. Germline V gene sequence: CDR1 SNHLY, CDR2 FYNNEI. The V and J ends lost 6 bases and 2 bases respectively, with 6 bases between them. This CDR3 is CASRQATDTQYF. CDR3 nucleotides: TGTGCCAGCAGACAGGCCACAGATACGCAGTATTTT. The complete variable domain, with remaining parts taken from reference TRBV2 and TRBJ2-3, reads EPEVTQTPSHQVTQMGQEVILRCVPISNHLYFYWYRQILGQKVEFLVSFYNNEISEKSEIFDDQFSVERPDGSNFTLKIRSTKLEDSAMYFCASRQATDTQYFGPGTRLTVL.

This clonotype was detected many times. Here the CDR3 DNA reads TGTGCCACGACCGGACAGGGGGCTTCCGGGGAGCTGTTTTTT. Encoded protein: CATTGQGASGELFF. The J gene is TRBJ2-2, the V gene TRBV11-2; TRBD1 matches 11 bases. Germline-derived CDR1 and CDR2 are SGHAT and FQNNGV. The CDR3 covers 14 residues. Losses at the gene ends were 10 bases for V and 6 bases for J; bases not matched to a gene: 7.

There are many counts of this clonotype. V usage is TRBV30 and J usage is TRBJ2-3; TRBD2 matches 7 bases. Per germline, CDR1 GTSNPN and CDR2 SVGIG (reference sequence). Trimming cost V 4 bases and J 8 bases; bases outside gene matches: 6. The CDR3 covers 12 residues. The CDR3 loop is CAWKTSIATQYF. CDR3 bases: TGTGCCTGGAAGACTAGCATCGCTACGCAGTATTTT. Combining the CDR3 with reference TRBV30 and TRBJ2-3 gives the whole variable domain SQTIHQWPATLVQPVGSPLSLECTVEGTSNPNLYWYRQAAGRGLQLLFYSVGIGQISSEVPQNLSASRPQDRQFILSSKKLLLSDSGFYLCAWKTSIATQYFGPGTRLTVL.

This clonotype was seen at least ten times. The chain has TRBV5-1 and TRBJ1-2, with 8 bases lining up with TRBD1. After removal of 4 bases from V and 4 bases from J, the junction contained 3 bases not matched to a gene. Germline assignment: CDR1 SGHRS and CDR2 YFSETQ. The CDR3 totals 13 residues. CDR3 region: CASSEGQVYGYTF. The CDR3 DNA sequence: TGCGCCAGCAGCGAGGGACAGGTCTATGGCTACACCTTC.

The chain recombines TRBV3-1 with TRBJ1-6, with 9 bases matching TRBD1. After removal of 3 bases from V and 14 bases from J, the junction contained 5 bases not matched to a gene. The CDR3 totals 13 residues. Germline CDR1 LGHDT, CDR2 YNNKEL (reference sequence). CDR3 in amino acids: CASSHKGTGSLHF. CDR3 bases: TGTGCCAGCAGCCACAAGGGGACAGGGTCCCTCCACTTT.

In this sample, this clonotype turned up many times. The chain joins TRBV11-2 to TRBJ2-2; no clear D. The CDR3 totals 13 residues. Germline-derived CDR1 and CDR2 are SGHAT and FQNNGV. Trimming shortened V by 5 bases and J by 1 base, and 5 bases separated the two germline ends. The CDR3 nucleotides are TGTGCCAGCAGCCCACAGAACACCGGGGAGCTGTTTTTT. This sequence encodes CASSPQNTGELFF.

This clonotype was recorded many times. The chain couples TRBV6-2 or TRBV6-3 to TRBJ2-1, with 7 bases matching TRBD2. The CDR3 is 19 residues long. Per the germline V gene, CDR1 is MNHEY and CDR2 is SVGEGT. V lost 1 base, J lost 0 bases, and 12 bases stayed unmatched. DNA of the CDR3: TGTGCCAGCAGTTACTGGCCTAGCGGAGGGGCAAGCTCCTACAATGAGCAGTTCTTC. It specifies CASSYWPSGGASSYNEQFF.

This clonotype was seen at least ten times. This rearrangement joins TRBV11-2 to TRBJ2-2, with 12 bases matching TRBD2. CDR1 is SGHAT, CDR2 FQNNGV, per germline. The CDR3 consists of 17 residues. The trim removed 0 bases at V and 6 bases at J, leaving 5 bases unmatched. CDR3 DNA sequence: TGTGCCAGCAGCTTAGAGCTAGCGGGAGGGCCCTCCGGGGAGCTGTTTTTT. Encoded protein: CASSLELAGGPSGELFF. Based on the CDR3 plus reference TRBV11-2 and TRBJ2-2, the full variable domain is EAGVAQSPRYKIIEKRQSVAFWCNPISGHATLYWYQQILGQGPKLLIQFQNNGVVDDSQLPKDRFSAERLKGVDSTLKIQPAKLEDSAVYLCASSLELAGGPSGELFFGEGSRLTVL.

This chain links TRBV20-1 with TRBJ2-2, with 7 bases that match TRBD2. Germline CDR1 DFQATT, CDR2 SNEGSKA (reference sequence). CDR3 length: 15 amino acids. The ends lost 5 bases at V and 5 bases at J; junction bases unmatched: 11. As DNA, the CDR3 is TGCAGTGCTCATCCCTGGACTAGAGATACCGGGGAGCTGTTTTTT. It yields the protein CSAHPWTRDTGELFF.

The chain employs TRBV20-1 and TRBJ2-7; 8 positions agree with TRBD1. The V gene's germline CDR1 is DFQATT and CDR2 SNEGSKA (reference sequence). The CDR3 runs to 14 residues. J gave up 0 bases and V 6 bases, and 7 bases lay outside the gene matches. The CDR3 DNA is TGCAGTGCGGTTTCCGGGACAGGCTCCTACGAGCAGTACTTC. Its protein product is CSAVSGTGSYEQYF.

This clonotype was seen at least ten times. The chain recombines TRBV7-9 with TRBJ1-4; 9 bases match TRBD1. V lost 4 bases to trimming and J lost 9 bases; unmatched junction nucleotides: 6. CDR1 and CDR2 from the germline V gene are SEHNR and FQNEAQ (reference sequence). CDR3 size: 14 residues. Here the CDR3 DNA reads TGTGCCAGCAGCTCCGGGACAGGGAGTCAAAAACTGTTTTTT. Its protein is CASSSGTGSQKLFF. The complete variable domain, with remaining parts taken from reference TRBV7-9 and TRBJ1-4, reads DTGVSQNPRHKITKRGQNVTFRCDPISEHNRLYWYRQTLGQGPEFLTYFQNEAQLEKSRLLSDRFSAERPKGSFSTLEIQRTEQGDSAMYLCASSSGTGSQKLFFGSGTQLSVL.

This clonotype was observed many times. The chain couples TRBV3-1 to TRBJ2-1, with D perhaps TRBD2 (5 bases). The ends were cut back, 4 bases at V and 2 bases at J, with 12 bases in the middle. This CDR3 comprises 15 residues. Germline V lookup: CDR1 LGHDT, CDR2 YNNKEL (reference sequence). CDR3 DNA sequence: TGTGCCAGCAGCCCAAGCGGCAGAACCTACAATGAGCAGTTCTTC. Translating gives CASSPSGRTYNEQFF.

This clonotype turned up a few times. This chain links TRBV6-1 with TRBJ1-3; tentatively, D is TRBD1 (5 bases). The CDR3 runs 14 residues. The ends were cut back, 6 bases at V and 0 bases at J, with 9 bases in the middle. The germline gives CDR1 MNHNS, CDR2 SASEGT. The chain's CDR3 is CASSRESSGNTIYF. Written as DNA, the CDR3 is TGTGCCAGCAGCAGGGAGAGCTCTGGAAACACCATATATTTT.

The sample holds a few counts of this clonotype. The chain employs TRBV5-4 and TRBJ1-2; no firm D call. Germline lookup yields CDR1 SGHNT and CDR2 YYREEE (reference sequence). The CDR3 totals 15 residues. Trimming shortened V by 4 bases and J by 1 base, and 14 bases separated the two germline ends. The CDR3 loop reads CASSIAEGLNYGYTF. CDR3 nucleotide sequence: TGTGCCAGCAGCATAGCTGAGGGCCTTAACTATGGCTACACCTTC.

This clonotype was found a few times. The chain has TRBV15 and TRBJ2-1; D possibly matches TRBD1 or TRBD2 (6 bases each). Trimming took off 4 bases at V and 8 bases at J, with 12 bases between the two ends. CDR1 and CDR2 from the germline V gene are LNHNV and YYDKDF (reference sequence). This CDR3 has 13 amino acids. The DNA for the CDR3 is TGTGCCACCAGCACTGAGAGGGGGGATGAGCAGTTCTTC. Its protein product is CATSTERGDEQFF. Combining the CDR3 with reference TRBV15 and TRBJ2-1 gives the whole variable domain DAMVIQNPRYQVTQFGKPVTLSCSQTLNHNVMYWYQQKSSQAPKLLFHYYDKDFNNEADTPDNFQSRRPNTSFCFLDIRSPGLGDTAMYLCATSTERGDEQFFGPGTRLTVL.